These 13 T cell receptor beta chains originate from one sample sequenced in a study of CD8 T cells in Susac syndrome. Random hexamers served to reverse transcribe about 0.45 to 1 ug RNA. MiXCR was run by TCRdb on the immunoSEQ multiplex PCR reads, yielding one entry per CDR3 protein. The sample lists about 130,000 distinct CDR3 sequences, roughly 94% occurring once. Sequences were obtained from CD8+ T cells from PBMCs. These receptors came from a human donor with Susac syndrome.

The DNA of the CDR3 is TGTGCCAGCAGCGCGACTAGCGGGAGAGGTGACACCGGGGAGCTGTTTTTT. Translated: CASSATSGRGDTGELFF. The chain has TRBV9 and TRBJ2-2; 12 nucleotides align to TRBD2. After removal of 3 bases from V and 3 bases from J, the junction contained 6 bases not matched to a gene. Germline values: CDR1 SGDLS, CDR2 YYNGEE. The CDR3 contains 17 residues.

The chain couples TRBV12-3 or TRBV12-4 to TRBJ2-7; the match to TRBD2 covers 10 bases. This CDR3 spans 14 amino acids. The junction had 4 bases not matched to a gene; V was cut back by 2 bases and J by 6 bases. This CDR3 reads CASSLSGRAFEQYF. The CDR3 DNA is TGTGCCAGCAGTTTAAGCGGGAGGGCGTTCGAGCAGTACTTC.

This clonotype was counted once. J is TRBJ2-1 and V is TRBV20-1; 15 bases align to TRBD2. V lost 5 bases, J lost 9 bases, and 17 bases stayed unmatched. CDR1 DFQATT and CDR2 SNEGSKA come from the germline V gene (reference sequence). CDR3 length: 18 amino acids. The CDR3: CSAEGLAGGPGRLCEQFF. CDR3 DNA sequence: TGCAGTGCTGAAGGACTAGCGGGAGGGCCTGGTCGTCTGTGTGAGCAGTTCTTC.

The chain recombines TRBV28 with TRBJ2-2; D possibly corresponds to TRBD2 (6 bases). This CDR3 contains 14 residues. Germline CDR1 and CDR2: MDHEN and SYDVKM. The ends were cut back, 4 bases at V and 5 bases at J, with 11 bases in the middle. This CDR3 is CASSWDSLTGELFF. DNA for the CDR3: TGTGCCAGCAGTTGGGACTCATTAACCGGGGAGCTGTTTTTT.

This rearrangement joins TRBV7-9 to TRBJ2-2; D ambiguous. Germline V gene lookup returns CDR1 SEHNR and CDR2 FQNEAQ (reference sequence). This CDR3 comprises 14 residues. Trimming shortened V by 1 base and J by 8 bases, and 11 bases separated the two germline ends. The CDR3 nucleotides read TGTGCCAGCAGCTTAGAACCATCTGTGGGGGAGCTGTTTTTT. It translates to CASSLEPSVGELFF.

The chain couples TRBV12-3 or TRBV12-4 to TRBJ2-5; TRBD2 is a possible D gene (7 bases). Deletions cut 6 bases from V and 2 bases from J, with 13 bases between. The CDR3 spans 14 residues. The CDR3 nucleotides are TGTGCCAGCAGGTGGGGGGGCAGACAAGAGACCCAGTACTTC. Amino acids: CASRWGGRQETQYF.

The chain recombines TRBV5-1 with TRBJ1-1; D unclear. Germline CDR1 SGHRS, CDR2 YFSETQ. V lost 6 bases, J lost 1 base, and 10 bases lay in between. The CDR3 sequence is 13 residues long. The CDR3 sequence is CASTLLSNTEAFF. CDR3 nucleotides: TGCGCCAGCACCCTCCTTTCGAACACTGAAGCTTTCTTT.

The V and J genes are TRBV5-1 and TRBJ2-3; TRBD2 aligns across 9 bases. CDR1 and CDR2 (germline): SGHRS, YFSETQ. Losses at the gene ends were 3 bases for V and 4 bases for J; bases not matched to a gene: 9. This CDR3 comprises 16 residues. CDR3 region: CASSSPNSGSPDTQYF. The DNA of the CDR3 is TGCGCCAGCAGCTCCCCTAATAGCGGGAGCCCAGATACGCAGTATTTT.

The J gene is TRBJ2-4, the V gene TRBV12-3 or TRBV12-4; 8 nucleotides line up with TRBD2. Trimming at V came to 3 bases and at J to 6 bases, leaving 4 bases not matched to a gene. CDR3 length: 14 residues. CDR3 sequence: CASSFGLAGNIQYF. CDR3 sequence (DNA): TGTGCCAGCAGTTTCGGGCTAGCGGGAAACATTCAGTACTTC.

Written as DNA, the CDR3 is TGTGCCAGCAGTCCAGGGCTCACTGAAGCTTTCTTT. This codes for CASSPGLTEAFF. The gene calls are TRBV4-2 and TRBJ1-1, with TRBD1 as a possible D gene (5 bases). Germline V lookup: CDR1 LGHNA, CDR2 YNFKEQ. Trimming pared 6 bases from V and 4 bases from J, leaving 9 bases between. The CDR3 loop spans 12 amino acids.

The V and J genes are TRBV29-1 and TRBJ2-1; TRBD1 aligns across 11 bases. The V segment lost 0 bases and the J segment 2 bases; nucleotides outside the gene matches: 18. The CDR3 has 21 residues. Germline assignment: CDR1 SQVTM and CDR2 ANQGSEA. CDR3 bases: TGCAGCGTTGAAGACCTCAACCCCGGGACAGGGGGACTAGGTACCTACAATGAGCAGTTCTTC. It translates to CSVEDLNPGTGGLGTYNEQFF.

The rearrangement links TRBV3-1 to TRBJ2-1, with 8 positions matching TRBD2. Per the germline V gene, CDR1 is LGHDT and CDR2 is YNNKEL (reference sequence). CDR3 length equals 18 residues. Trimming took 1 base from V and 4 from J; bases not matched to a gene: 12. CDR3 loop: CASSQVIPLAEEYNEQFF. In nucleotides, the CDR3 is TGTGCCAGCAGCCAAGTAATCCCACTAGCGGAGGAATACAATGAGCAGTTCTTC.

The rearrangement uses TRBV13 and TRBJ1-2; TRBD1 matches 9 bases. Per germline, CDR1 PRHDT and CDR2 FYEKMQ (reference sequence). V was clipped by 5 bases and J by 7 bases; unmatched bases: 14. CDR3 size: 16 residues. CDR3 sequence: CASSTYLNRGQGGYTF. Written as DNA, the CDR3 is TGTGCCAGCAGCACCTACCTAAACAGGGGGCAGGGTGGCTACACCTTC.